This paragraph covers one T cell receptor beta chain sequence. The antigen remains unidentified. The data were obtained in a study of T cell responses to AZD1222 COVID-19 vaccine. The method was immunoSEQ multiplex PCR; TCRdb's version includes in-frame clones alone and lacks a portion of them. This sample carries about 130,000 clones, approximately 88% of them seen once, and the ten largest clones take around 1.5%. The CDR3 runs to 16 residues. From germline, CDR1 is SGHNT and CDR2 YENEEA. The ends were cut back, 6 bases at V and 7 bases at J, with 22 bases in the middle. The study's findings and limits: Reportedly, nearly half the spike-specific TCRs target unmutated variant regions. No repertoire was sampled before or during the peak T cell response, only after it. At study baseline, merely five or six AZD1222 recipients were seropositive. Donors were largely white British and mainly female; clonal diversity was possibly underestimated.

The receptor was isolated from an adult in good health. This specimen was peripheral blood, taken on day 0 of AZD1222 vaccination. The chain has TRBV11-3 and TRBJ2-1; D is perhaps TRBD1 (6 bases). CDR3 DNA sequence: TGTGCCAGCAGTTCCACTGGGGGCCCCAGGAGGAATGAGCAGTTCTTC. Translated: CASSSTGGPRRNEQFF.